The 31 T cell receptor beta chains presented below share a single source sample, sequenced in a study of OX40 agonist ivuxolimab in advanced cancers. Repertoires were generated with immunoSEQ multiplex PCR, while TCRdb's copy carries only in-frame clones and drops some. Here the sample spans some 54,000 clones, around three quarters being singletons. The source was CD4+ or CD8+ T cells sorted from blood, collected in a trial of the OX40 agonist ivuxolimab. These receptors originate from an adult with an advanced solid tumor such as melanoma, head and neck, liver or kidney cancer.

This chain uses TRBV6-5 with TRBJ2-5; 10 nucleotides line up with TRBD2. V shed 5 bases and J 5 bases; nucleotides not matched to a gene: 8. The germline CDR1 and CDR2 sequences are MNHEY and SVGAGI. The CDR3 sequence is 15 residues long. CDR3 sequence: CASSKGLAAGETQYF. In DNA form, the CDR3 reads TGTGCCAGCAGTAAAGGACTAGCGGCTGGGGAGACCCAGTACTTC.

This chain joins TRBV27 and TRBJ2-7; TRBD2 might be the D (6 bases). The V end was cut by 2 bases, the J end by 6 bases, with 14 bases between. The CDR3 has 14 residues. CDR1 and CDR2 from the germline V gene are MNHEY and SMNVEV (reference sequence). The CDR3 DNA reads as TGTGCCAGCAGTTTAATATATCGGGGGAGCGAGCAGTACTTC. Its translation is CASSLIYRGSEQYF.

J is TRBJ2-2 and V is TRBV18, with D tentatively TRBD2 (6 bases). This CDR3 has 16 amino acids. Trimming cost V 2 bases and J 5 bases, with 15 bases left between them. Germline V gives CDR1 KGHSH, CDR2 LQKENI. The chain's CDR3 is CASSPSGGASTGELFF. The CDR3 DNA reads TGTGCCAGCTCACCATCGGGCGGGGCCTCTACCGGGGAGCTGTTTTTT.

V and J are TRBV27 and TRBJ2-5; D not certain. Trimming removed 2 bases from V and 2 bases from J, with 6 bases in between. The CDR3 has 13 residues. Per the germline V gene, CDR1 is MNHEY and CDR2 is SMNVEV (reference sequence). The chain's CDR3 is CASSLGFQETQYF. The CDR3 DNA follows: TGTGCCAGCAGTTTAGGGTTTCAAGAGACCCAGTACTTC.

This clone is classed as medium-sized. The chain employs TRBV5-1 and TRBJ2-1, with D possibly being TRBD2 (5 bases). The length of the CDR3 is 15 residues. Per germline, CDR1 SGHRS and CDR2 YFSETQ. V was pared by 3 bases and J by 0 bases, with 10 bases between. The CDR3 DNA follows: TGCGCCAGCAGCTCCAGCGGAAACTCCTACAATGAGCAGTTCTTC. It is translated as CASSSSGNSYNEQFF. The full variable domain, its missing parts supplied by reference TRBV5-1 and TRBJ2-1, is KAGVTQTPRYLIKTRGQQVTLSCSPISGHRSVSWYQQTPGQGLQFLFEYFSETQRNKGNFPGRFSGRQFSNSRSEMNVSTLELGDSALYLCASSSSGNSYNEQFFGPGTRLTVL.

This chain uses TRBV4-1 with TRBJ2-5, with D hard to call. V lost 0 bases and J 6 bases, leaving 5 bases between the germline ends. The CDR3 covers 12 residues. CDR1 is MGHRA, CDR2 YSYEKL, per germline. CDR3 sequence (DNA): TGCGCCAGCAGCCAAGACTGGAAGACCCAGTACTTC. Protein sequence: CASSQDWKTQYF.

The J gene is TRBJ2-1, the V gene TRBV27; D is unclear. The germline CDR1 and CDR2 sequences are MNHEY and SMNVEV (reference sequence). This CDR3 is 15 amino acids long. The V and J ends lost 1 base and 1 base respectively, with 8 bases between them. This chain's CDR3 is CASSLFRSSYNEQFF. CDR3 nucleotide sequence: TGTGCCAGCAGTTTATTCCGGAGTTCCTACAATGAGCAGTTCTTC.

V is TRBV25-1 and J is TRBJ2-4; D gene uncertain. V lost 1 base, J lost 0 bases, and 13 bases lay in between. The CDR3 covers 17 residues. Germline CDR1 MGHDK, CDR2 SYGVNS. The CDR3 DNA reads TGTGCCAGCAGTGAATTCGGCGGAGATCTAGCCAAAAACATTCAGTACTTC. It specifies CASSEFGGDLAKNIQYF.

This sequence joins TRBV7-9 and TRBJ1-2; TRBD1 aligns across 12 bases. The trim removed 5 bases at V and 7 bases at J, leaving 11 bases unmatched. CDR1 is SEHNR and CDR2 is FQNEAQ in the germline V gene (reference sequence). This CDR3 spans 16 amino acids. The CDR3 DNA reads as TGTGCCAGCAGCCTGAGGCCGGGACAGGGGGCGCGTGGCTACACCTTC. As protein: CASSLRPGQGARGYTF.

The genes are TRBV5-4 and TRBJ1-6; D is perhaps TRBD1 (5 bases). Germline CDR1 is SGHNT and CDR2 is YYREEE (reference sequence). Deletions cut 3 bases from V and 8 bases from J, with 9 bases between. This CDR3 is 13 amino acids long. This CDR3 reads CASSYFRDSPLHF. The CDR3 region has the DNA TGTGCCAGCAGCTACTTCAGGGATTCACCCCTCCACTTT.

This chain links TRBV10-2 with TRBJ2-7, with TRBD1 matching 11 bases. CDR1 WSHSY and CDR2 SAAADI come from the germline V gene. The CDR3 runs 17 residues. The V segment lost 2 bases and the J segment 5 bases; nucleotides outside the gene matches: 11. The chain's CDR3 is CASSERAPGQGDHEQYF. DNA of the CDR3: TGCGCCAGCAGTGAGCGGGCACCGGGACAGGGGGACCACGAGCAGTACTTC.

The chain combines TRBV18 with TRBJ1-2, with 9 bases matching TRBD1. J lost 8 bases, V lost 1 base, and 8 bases had no gene match. The length of the CDR3 is 15 residues. The germline CDR1 and CDR2 sequences are KGHSH and LQKENI. The CDR3 nucleotides are TGTGCCAGCTCACCACGAAGGGACAGGGTTCACGGCTACACCTTC. This encodes CASSPRRDRVHGYTF.

The V and J genes are TRBV5-6 and TRBJ2-1; the D is unclear. Germline V lookup: CDR1 SGHDT, CDR2 YYEEEE. The CDR3 covers 11 residues. The V end was cut by 4 bases, the J end by 5 bases, with 4 bases between. The CDR3 region is CASSQNNEQFF. The DNA of the CDR3 is TGTGCCAGCAGCCAAAACAATGAGCAGTTCTTC.

This clone occurred a few times. The chain is built from TRBV4-1 and TRBJ1-1; D is unclear. Germline loops: CDR1 MGHRA, CDR2 YSYEKL. Trimming shortened V by 3 bases and J by 1 base, and 6 bases separated the two germline ends. CDR3 length: 13 amino acids. The CDR3 reads CASSQGRNTEAFF. The CDR3 DNA follows: TGCGCCAGCAGCCAGGGAAGGAACACTGAAGCTTTCTTT.

In its sample, this clone was seen once. This chain connects TRBV30 to TRBJ2-6; D is unclear. The germline V gene has CDR1 GTSNPN and CDR2 SVGIG (reference sequence). The CDR3 is 14 residues long. V dropped 0 bases and J dropped 1 base, with 4 bases sitting between them. CDR3 bases: TGTGCCTGGAGTGTGGGTTCTGGGGCCAACGTCCTGACTTTC. Translating it yields CAWSVGSGANVLTF.

V usage is TRBV18 and J usage is TRBJ2-3; 8 nucleotides line up with TRBD1. Germline assignment: CDR1 KGHSH and CDR2 LQKENI. V lost 4 bases to trimming and J lost 1 base; unmatched junction nucleotides: 10. This CDR3 is built from 17 residues. This CDR3 is CASSHRQGRSGTDTQYF. The CDR3 DNA is TGTGCCAGCTCACATCGACAGGGGCGCTCCGGCACAGATACGCAGTATTTT.

This chain links TRBV5-5 with TRBJ2-1, with 9 bases identical to TRBD2. Germline V gene data show CDR1 as SGHKS and CDR2 as YYEKEE (reference sequence). The CDR3 has 15 amino acids. The ends lost 0 bases at V and 6 bases at J; junction bases unmatched: 4. CDR3: CASSLVAGVSNEQFF. CDR3 DNA sequence: TGTGCCAGCAGCTTGGTAGCGGGAGTGAGCAATGAGCAGTTCTTC. Looking up the rest from reference TRBV5-5 and TRBJ2-1 gives the full variable domain: DAGVTQSPTHLIKTRGQQVTLRCSPISGHKSVSWYQQVLGQGPQFIFQYYEKEERGRGNFPDRFSARQFPNYSSELNVNALLLGDSALYLCASSLVAGVSNEQFFGPGTRLTVL.

The chain is built from TRBV30 and TRBJ1-2; no definite D call. The CDR3 spans 13 residues. From germline, CDR1 is GTSNPN and CDR2 SVGIG (reference sequence). V lost 0 bases, J lost 4 bases, and 9 bases lay in between. The CDR3 nucleotides read TGTGCCTGGAGTGTATTGGGCGGCTATGGCTACACCTTC. Its translation is CAWSVLGGYGYTF.

V gene TRBV5-1 combines with J gene TRBJ2-1, with D uncertain. Trimming pared 2 bases from V and 4 bases from J, leaving 10 bases between. Germline loops: CDR1 SGHRS, CDR2 YFSETQ. This CDR3 spans 14 amino acids. DNA for the CDR3: TGCGCCAGCAGCTTTCAGACCCTTTACAATGAGCAGTTCTTC. Protein sequence: CASSFQTLYNEQFF.

This chain links TRBV6-1 with TRBJ1-1; D remains unclear. Trimming took 2 bases from V and 5 from J, leaving 12 bases between them. There are 14 residues in the CDR3. Germline values: CDR1 MNHNS, CDR2 SASEGT. The CDR3 nucleotides are TGTGCCAGCAGTGAACCGAGTTGGAGGACTGAAGCTTTCTTT. Translation: CASSEPSWRTEAFF.

The V call is TRBV18, the J call TRBJ1-2; no clear D gene. CDR1 and CDR2 from the germline V gene are KGHSH and LQKENI. CDR3 size: 15 residues. The V end lost 5 bases, the J end lost 5 bases, and 18 bases lay between the germline ends. The CDR3: CASSVSAGRQYGYTF. The CDR3 bases are TGTGCCAGCTCAGTCTCAGCAGGAAGACAATATGGCTACACCTTC.

The gene calls are TRBV7-9 and TRBJ1-2; no reliable D call. V was trimmed by 11 bases and J by 6 bases, leaving 16 bases between them. CDR1 is SEHNR and CDR2 is FQNEAQ in the germline V gene (reference sequence). The CDR3 totals 12 residues. CDR3 DNA sequence: TGTGCCCCGGTGTCGGTAGGAAATGGCTACACCTTC. Protein product: CAPVSVGNGYTF.

This clone occurred a few times. V usage is TRBV2 and J usage is TRBJ2-1; TRBD1 matches 10 bases. Trimming removed 8 bases from V and 3 bases from J; junction bases left unmatched: 7. The CDR3 consists of 15 residues. The germline gives CDR1 SNHLY, CDR2 FYNNEI. Written as DNA, the CDR3 is TGTGCCAGCGGAGGGGGACAGGGGAACTACAATGAGCAGTTCTTC. Translating it yields CASGGGQGNYNEQFF.

In regard to this clone: The same CDR3 arises from other DNA sequences in this sample as well. The chain links TRBV30 to TRBJ2-1; TRBD2 agrees at 14 bases. The CDR3 consists of 12 residues. Germline values: CDR1 GTSNPN, CDR2 SVGIG (reference sequence). Here the CDR3 reads CWGTSGGAEQFF. CDR3 bases: TGTTGGGGGACTAGCGGGGGTGCAGAGCAGTTCTTC.

The count of this clone is one. DNA for the CDR3: TGTGCCAGCAGCTTTACTAGCGGGGGGGCCGGGAACACCGGGGAGCTGTTTTTT. This gives the protein CASSFTSGGAGNTGELFF. V usage is TRBV5-4 and J usage is TRBJ2-2; 13 bases fit TRBD2. Germline-derived CDR1 and CDR2 are SGHNT and YYREEE (reference sequence). The CDR3 runs 18 residues. Trimming at V came to 2 bases and at J to 1 base, leaving 5 bases not matched to a gene. Using reference TRBV5-4 and TRBJ2-2 for the parts outside the CDR3, the full variable domain is ETGVTQSPTHLIKTRGQQVTLRCSSQSGHNTVSWYQQALGQGPQFIFQYYREEENGRGNFPPRFSGLQFPNYSSELNVNALELDDSALYLCASSFTSGGAGNTGELFFGEGSRLTVL.

The chain is built from TRBV27 and TRBJ2-3; a weak D match, TRBD2 (6 bases). CDR1 MNHEY and CDR2 SMNVEV come from the germline V gene (reference sequence). The V end was cut by 5 bases, the J end by 4 bases, with 13 bases between. This CDR3 spans 14 amino acids. The CDR3 loop is CASSPRDFADTQYF. The CDR3 DNA is TGTGCCAGCAGTCCTCGGGACTTCGCAGATACGCAGTATTTT.

The CDR3 coding sequence is TGTGCCAGCAGTGACGTAGGGTTCGGCACAGATACGCAGTATTTT. This gives the protein CASSDVGFGTDTQYF. This chain joins TRBV6-4 and TRBJ2-3; D gene ambiguous. Trimming shortened V by 2 bases and J by 1 base, and 10 bases separated the two germline ends. Germline V lookup: CDR1 MRHNA, CDR2 SNTAGT. This CDR3 is built from 15 residues.

CDR3 in amino acids: CASSLGLNTEAFF. The CDR3 DNA reads as TGTGCCAGCAGCTTAGGGTTGAACACTGAAGCTTTCTTT. The chain recombines TRBV11-3 with TRBJ1-1; no clear D. Germline CDR1 reads SGHNT; CDR2 reads YENEEA. V gave up 1 base and J gave up 0 bases, with 3 bases separating them. The CDR3 totals 13 residues.

V and J are TRBV7-6 and TRBJ2-5; D gene ambiguous. Germline lookup yields CDR1 SGHVS and CDR2 FNYEAQ. The CDR3 has 14 residues. The V end lost 2 bases, the J end lost 4 bases, and 11 bases lay between the germline ends. The CDR3 is CASSLQQPPETQYF. CDR3 nucleotide sequence: TGTGCCAGCAGCTTACAACAGCCGCCAGAGACCCAGTACTTC.

The rearrangement uses TRBV6-1 and TRBJ2-7, with TRBD2 identical over 10 bases. Germline lookup yields CDR1 MNHNS and CDR2 SASEGT. V lost 7 bases, J lost 6 bases, and 9 bases stayed unmatched. This CDR3 is built from 14 residues. CDR3 coding DNA: TGTGCCAGCACCAAGGCTAGCGGGAGTAGCGAGCAGTACTTC. Its translation is CASTKASGSSEQYF.

This clone has a single count. The chain couples TRBV6-5 to TRBJ1-4; D remains ambiguous. Germline V gives CDR1 MNHEY, CDR2 SVGAGI. The CDR3 extends over 14 amino acids. V shed 2 bases and J shed 3 bases, with 7 bases lying between them. CDR3 region: CASSYHRSNEKLFF. CDR3 bases: TGTGCCAGCAGTTACCACAGATCTAATGAAAAACTGTTTTTT.